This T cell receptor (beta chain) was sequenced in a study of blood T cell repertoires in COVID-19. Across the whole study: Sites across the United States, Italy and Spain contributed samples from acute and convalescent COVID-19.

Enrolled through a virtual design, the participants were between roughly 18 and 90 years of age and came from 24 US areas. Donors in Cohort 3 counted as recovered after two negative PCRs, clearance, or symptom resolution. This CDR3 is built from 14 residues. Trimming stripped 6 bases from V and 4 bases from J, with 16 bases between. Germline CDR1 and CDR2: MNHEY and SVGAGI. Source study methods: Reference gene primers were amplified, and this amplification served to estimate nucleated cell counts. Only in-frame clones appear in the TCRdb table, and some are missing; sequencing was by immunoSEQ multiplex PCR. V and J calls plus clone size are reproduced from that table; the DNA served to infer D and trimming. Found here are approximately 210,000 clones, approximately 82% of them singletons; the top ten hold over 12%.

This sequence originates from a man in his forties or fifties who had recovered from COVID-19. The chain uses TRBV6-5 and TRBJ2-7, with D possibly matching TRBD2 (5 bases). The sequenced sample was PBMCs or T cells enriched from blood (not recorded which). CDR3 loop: CASSLSRENYEQYF. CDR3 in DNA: TGTGCCAGCAGCCTTTCCCGGGAAAATTACGAGCAGTACTTC.